This T cell receptor (beta chain) was recorded in a study of blood T cell repertoires in COVID-19 (dated by TCRdb to the early 2020s). At the level of the whole study: Collaborator samples came from the United States, Italy and Spain and covered acute and convalescent phases of COVID-19. Where available, HLA class I and class II types were obtained from metadata supplied by the sample provider rather than from assay-based typing. Deeply sampled blood TCRbeta repertoires from subjects exposed to, actively infected with, or recovered from COVID-19 were included in the dataset. The repertoires were released in a freely available public database intended as a resource for research on the immune response to SARS-CoV-2. A de-identified subject ID, COVID-19 status, age in years and sex were almost always included in the sample metadata. Samples were obtained from the ongoing ImmuneRACE study (first 160 participants) and from about 1,300 subjects provided by 6 global collaborators. The material from the prospective study consisted of cDNA or gDNA derived from T cells, B-cell-depleted T cells, or PBMCs. Results and caveats for the whole study, not just this receptor: How much clinical and demographic metadata was included differed by source and by participant, and the metadata was provided uncurated.

The cysteine opens and the phenylalanine closes a CDR3 of 17 amino acids. The CDR3 DNA has 51 bases and is translated from base 1. The germline V gene (reference sequence) sets CDR1 to SEHNR and CDR2 to FQNEAQ. TCRbeta CDR3 regions were amplified from genomic DNA by means of the immunoSEQ Assay, a bias-controlled multiplex PCR. Under the source paper's analysis protocol: Nucleated cell counts per sample were estimated from amplification of reference gene primers within the assay. To quantify the absolute abundance of each unique TCRbeta CDR3 rearrangement, sequence reads were collapsed and filtered. Productive Simpson clonality was computed per sample as the square root of Simpson's diversity index over productive rearrangements. The table comes from immuneACCESS by way of TCRdb, which keeps in-frame sequences with V and J called. Part of the clones is missing from these tables; in studies checked, under half for an unresolved V gene and the rest for unknown reasons. V and J calls and clone size are copied from that table; D and trimming were computed from the DNA. The sample includes around 230,000 clones, with 75% to 90% observed a single time. In total, the top ten clones hold under 0.9% of the sample.

Collaborating institutions collected whole blood in K2EDTA tubes following their own protocols. For TCRbeta analysis, collaborators shipped samples as frozen whole blood, isolated PBMCs, or DNA extracted from either of those sample types. In the case of this clone: Its antigen is unknown. Sequence at one end of the junction differs from germline and may be a read error.

The receptor was derived from a man aged 40-49 years with acute or convalescent COVID-19. The sequence links TRBV7-9 to TRBJ2-5, with TRBD1 identical over 7 junction bases. The sequenced sample was peripheral blood. The CDR3 sequence is CASSLEVLTGSGETQYF. The nucleotide sequence is TGTGCCAGCAGTTTAGAGGTGCTGACAGGGAGTGGAGAGACCCAGTACTTC.